The clone carrying this TCR beta chain was recorded at least ten times. The data stem from a study of breast tumors, draining lymph nodes, adjacent tissues. Breast cancer patients provided tissue from their axillary draining lymph nodes. V lost 1 base to trimming and J lost 8 bases, with 6 bases between them. CDR1 and CDR2 (germline): LGHDT, YNNKEL (reference sequence). The CDR3 extends over 13 amino acids. TCRdb re-called the multiplex PCR reads with MiXCR, one entry per CDR3 protein. The repertoire consists of about 130,000 distinct CDR3 sequences, with nearly 20% occurring once and the leading ten covering 3% to 4%.

The source material was axillary lymph node tissue. The gene calls are TRBV3-1 and TRBJ1-6; D remains unclear. This TCR was sampled from a female donor with breast cancer. Some clones in this sample may be carry-over from other donors' samples. CDR3: CASSQVGDSPLHF. CDR3 DNA: TGTGCCAGCAGCCAAGTCGGGGATTCACCCCTCCACTTT. The full variable domain, completed using reference TRBV3-1 and TRBJ1-6, is DTAVSQTPKYLVTQMGNDKSIKCEQNLGHDTMYWYKQDSKKFLKIMFSYNNKELIINETVPNRFSPKSPDKAHLNLHINSLELGDSAVYFCASSQVGDSPLHFGNGTRLTVT.